These 8 T cell receptor beta chains were sequenced from one sample in a study of PD-1 blockade in classical Hodgkin lymphoma. Clones were sequenced by immunoSEQ multiplex PCR, and TCRdb holds only the in-frame ones, with some missing. The sample records 72,000 or so clones, about 93% being singletons. There was relapse after autologous stem cell transplantation in every patient, and there was variation in brentuximab vedotin exposure. Source: peripheral blood mononuclear cells (PBMCs), taken at baseline. The receptors were sampled from a human donor with classical Hodgkin lymphoma.

The chain combines TRBV4-1 with TRBJ2-7; 8 positions agree with TRBD2. CDR1 and CDR2 (germline): MGHRA, YSYEKL. The CDR3 sequence is 16 residues long. V was pared by 0 bases and J by 0 bases, with 4 bases of the junction left unmatched. In DNA, the CDR3 is TGCGCCAGCAGCCAAGATAATAGCGGGATCTCCTACGAGCAGTACTTC. Its protein is CASSQDNSGISYEQYF.

The gene calls are TRBV28 and TRBJ1-6; 7 nucleotides line up with TRBD1. Germline V CDR1 and CDR2: MDHEN, SYDVKM. The CDR3 sequence is 14 residues long. Trimming took 4 bases from V and 7 from J; bases not matched to a gene: 4. The CDR3 protein is CASSSTGLNSPLHF. The CDR3, as DNA: TGTGCCAGCAGTTCGACAGGGCTCAATTCACCCCTCCACTTT.

V and J are TRBV7-9 and TRBJ1-1, with a possible D match to TRBD1 (6 bases). Trimming cost V 5 bases and J 8 bases, with 15 bases left between them. In germline, CDR1 is SEHNR, CDR2 FQNEAQ (reference sequence). This CDR3 is 13 amino acids long. This chain's CDR3 is CASSKDSSREAFF. CDR3 DNA: TGTGCCAGCAGCAAGGACAGTTCGCGGGAAGCTTTCTTT.

This chain connects TRBV19 to TRBJ2-3; no clear D. The CDR3 spans 11 residues. The germline CDR1 and CDR2 sequences are LNHDA and SQIVND (reference sequence). V lost 10 bases and J lost 7, with 12 bases in between. For the CDR3, the DNA is TGTGCCACAACTCATCCGCATACGCAGTATTTT. It specifies CATTHPHTQYF. The variable domain in full, with the rest retrieved from reference TRBV19 and TRBJ2-3, is DGGITQSPKYLFRKEGQNVTLSCEQNLNHDAMYWYRQDPGQGLRLIYYSQIVNDFQKGDIAEGYSVSREKKESFPLTVTSAQKNPTAFYLCATTHPHTQYFGPGTRLTVL.

The chain joins TRBV7-3 to TRBJ2-5; TRBD2 matches at 9 bases. CDR3 size: 16 residues. CDR1 is SGHTA and CDR2 is FQGTGA in the germline V gene. With 1 base clipped from V and 2 bases from J, the junction kept 5 bases outside the gene matches. The CDR3 spells CASSLKSGGLQETQYF. The CDR3 DNA follows: TGTGCCAGCAGCTTAAAGAGCGGGGGGCTACAAGAGACCCAGTACTTC.

The rearrangement joins TRBV5-1 to TRBJ2-2; the match to TRBD2 covers 10 bases. The CDR3 consists of 15 residues. The junction had 2 bases not matched to a gene; V was cut back by 3 bases and J by 3 bases. Germline CDR1 reads SGHRS; CDR2 reads YFSETQ. The CDR3 is CASSSAGGDTGELFF. The CDR3 DNA follows: TGCGCCAGCAGCTCAGCGGGAGGGGACACCGGGGAGCTGTTTTTT.

The chain joins TRBV6-7 to TRBJ1-3; 9 bases align to TRBD1. TRBV6-7 is classed as an ORF, of uncertain function. CDR3 length: 18 amino acids. Trimming cost V 3 bases and J 2 bases; bases outside gene matches: 11. CDR3 bases: TGTGCCAGCAGTTATGGGACAGGGTTCTTCTCGGCTGGAAACACCATATATTTT. Protein sequence: CASSYGTGFFSAGNTIYF.

The gene calls are TRBV4-2 and TRBJ2-5, with unresolved D. Germline V gives CDR1 LGHNA, CDR2 YNFKEQ. The CDR3 has 16 residues. Trimming pared 0 bases from V and 4 bases from J, leaving 15 bases between. This chain's CDR3 is CASSQEHWAEGETQYF. The CDR3 DNA is TGTGCCAGCAGCCAAGAGCATTGGGCGGAAGGAGAGACCCAGTACTTC.